One sample yielded the 7 T cell receptor beta chains listed below, sequenced in a study of response to subunit inactivated influenza vaccine. Via MiXCR, TCRdb re-called the RT-PCR reads, giving one row per CDR3 protein. The data show almost 250,000 distinct CDR3 sequences, 9% to 15% seen once. This sample comprised non-naive T cells sorted from PBMCs, obtained around 14 days before vaccination. Receptor source: a man over 45 who received an inactivated influenza vaccine.

In this sample, this clonotype turned up a few times. V usage is TRBV27 and J usage is TRBJ1-4; 7 bases agree with TRBD1. Germline V CDR1 and CDR2: MNHEY, SMNVEV (reference sequence). The V segment lost 5 bases and the J segment 6 bases; nucleotides outside the gene matches: 9. The CDR3 contains 15 residues. Here the CDR3 DNA reads TGTGCCAGCAGTCCCCACAGGGGCGGGGATGAAAAACTGTTTTTT. This translates into CASSPHRGGDEKLFF. The full variable domain, rest sourced from reference TRBV27 and TRBJ1-4, is EAQVTQNPRYLITVTGKKLTVTCSQNMNHEYMSWYRQDPGLGLRQIYYSMNVEVTDKGDVPEGYKVSRKEKRNFPLILESPSPNQTSLYFCASSPHRGGDEKLFFGSGTQLSVL.

The chain uses TRBV7-9 and TRBJ2-7, with TRBD1 matching over 9 bases. The CDR3 loop spans 14 amino acids. The germline gives CDR1 SEHNR, CDR2 FQNEAQ (reference sequence). J lost 4 bases, V lost 5 bases, and 6 bases had no gene match. CDR3 DNA sequence: TGTGCCAGCAGCGGGTCGACAGGGGGTTACGAGCAGTACTTC. It yields the protein CASSGSTGGYEQYF.

This rearrangement joins TRBV7-2 to TRBJ2-3; D is uncertain. V was pared by 5 bases and J by 2 bases, with 11 bases between. CDR3 length equals 14 residues. Germline CDR1 reads SGHTA; CDR2 reads FQGNSA. This chain's CDR3 is CASSPQVFTDTQYF. CDR3 DNA sequence: TGTGCCAGCAGCCCCCAGGTTTTCACAGATACGCAGTATTTT.

This clonotype has ten or more counts. The chain is built from TRBV11-2 and TRBJ2-3, with TRBD1 as a possible D gene (6 bases). Germline CDR1 reads SGHAT; CDR2 reads FQNNGV. The CDR3 contains 13 residues. The V gene lost 6 bases and the J gene lost 0 bases, with 7 bases spanning the gap. The CDR3 is CASRGASTDTQYF. The CDR3 region has the DNA TGTGCCAGCAGGGGGGCTAGCACAGATACGCAGTATTTT.

The CDR3 sequence: CASSLRGFEANYGYTF. The CDR3 nucleotides read TGCGCCAGCAGCTTGCGGGGATTTGAGGCTAACTATGGCTACACCTTC. The genes are TRBV5-1 and TRBJ1-2; D uncertain. The V gene's germline CDR1 is SGHRS and CDR2 YFSETQ. With 1 base removed from V and 0 bases from J, the gap between germline ends came to 13 bases. This CDR3 spans 16 amino acids.

This clonotype appeared a few times. V is TRBV12-3 or TRBV12-4 and J is TRBJ2-1; 12 bases line up with TRBD2. This CDR3 comprises 16 residues. V shed 6 bases, J shed 4 bases, and the junction held 7 bases outside the gene matches. The CDR3 coding sequence is TGTGCCAGCAGATTTTTCCTAGCGGGAGGGTACAATGAGCAGTTCTTC. Its protein is CASRFFLAGGYNEQFF.

The V gene is TRBV7-8, the J gene TRBJ2-3, with D maybe TRBD2 (6 bases). Germline V gives CDR1 SGHVS, CDR2 FQNEAQ. This CDR3 contains 16 residues. Trimming stripped 1 base from V and 0 bases from J, with 11 bases between. CDR3: CASSLGSGTSTDTQYF. Written as DNA, the CDR3 is TGTGCCAGCAGCTTAGGATCCGGGACTAGCACAGATACGCAGTATTTT.